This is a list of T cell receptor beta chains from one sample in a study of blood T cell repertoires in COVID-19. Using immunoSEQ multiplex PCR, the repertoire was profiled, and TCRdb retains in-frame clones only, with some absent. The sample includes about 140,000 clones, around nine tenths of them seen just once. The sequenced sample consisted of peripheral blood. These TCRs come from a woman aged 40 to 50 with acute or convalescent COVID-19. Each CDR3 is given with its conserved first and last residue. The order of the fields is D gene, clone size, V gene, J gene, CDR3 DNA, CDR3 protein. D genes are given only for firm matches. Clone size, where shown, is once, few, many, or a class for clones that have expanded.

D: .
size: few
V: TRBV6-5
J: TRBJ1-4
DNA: TGTGCCAGCAGTTACCGGAGTGCAACTAATGAAAAACTGTTTTTT
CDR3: CASSYRSATNEKLFF

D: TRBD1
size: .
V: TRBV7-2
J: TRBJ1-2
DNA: TGTGCCAGCAGCGGCAGACAGGGGAACTATGGCTACACCTTC
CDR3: CASSGRQGNYGYTF

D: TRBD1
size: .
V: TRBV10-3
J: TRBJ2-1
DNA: TGTGCCATCAGTATGGGGACAGGGCGGAATGAGCAGTTCTTC
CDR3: CAISMGTGRNEQFF

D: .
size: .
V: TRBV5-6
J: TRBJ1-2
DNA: TGTGCCAGCAGCTTGGTTCAGGGGCCGGGTAACTATGGCTACACCTTC
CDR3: CASSLVQGPGNYGYTF

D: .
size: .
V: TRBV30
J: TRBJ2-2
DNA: TGTGCCTGGAGGAGGGCCTCGAACACCGGGGAGCTGTTTTTT
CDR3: CAWRRASNTGELFF

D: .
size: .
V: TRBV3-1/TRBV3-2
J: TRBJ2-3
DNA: TGTGCCAGCAGCTCGTGGCAGGTCGCGGATACGCAGTATTTT
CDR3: CASSSWQVADTQYF

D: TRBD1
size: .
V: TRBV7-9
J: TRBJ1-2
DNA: TGTGCCAGCAGCTTAGGACAGGGACGCGGCTACACCTTC
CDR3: CASSLGQGRGYTF

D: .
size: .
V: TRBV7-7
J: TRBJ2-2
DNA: TGTGCTAGCAGCTTACATCGGATTCAGGGGACCGGGGAGCTGTTTTTT
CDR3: CASSLHRIQGTGELFF

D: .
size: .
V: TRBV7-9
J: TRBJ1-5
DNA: TGTGCCAGCAGCTCCGTACGGGGAGAGAGCAATCAGCCCCAGCATTTT
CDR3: CASSSVRGESNQPQHF

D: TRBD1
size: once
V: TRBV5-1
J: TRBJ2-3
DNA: TGCGCCAGCAGCTTGGAGGCAGGGGGCCGCGCAGATACGCAGTATTTT
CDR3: CASSLEAGGRADTQYF

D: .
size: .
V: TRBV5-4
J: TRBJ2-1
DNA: TGTGCCAGCAGCTTCAGGGTGAGCTCCTACAATGAGCAGTTCTTC
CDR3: CASSFRVSSYNEQFF

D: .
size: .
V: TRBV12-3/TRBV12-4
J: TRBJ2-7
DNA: TGTGCCAGCAGCCTGACAGGAAAGTACGAGCAGTACTTC
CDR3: CASSLTGKYEQYF

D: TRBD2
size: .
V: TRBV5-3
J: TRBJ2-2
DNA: TGTGCCAGAAGCGCCTTGACTAGCGGGGGGCAGAGCACCGGGGAGCTGTTTTTT
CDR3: CARSALTSGGQSTGELFF

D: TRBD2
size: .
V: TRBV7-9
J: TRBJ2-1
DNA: TGTGCCAGCACCAAAATGGTGACTAGCGGGACCTACAATGAGCAGTTCTTC
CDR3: CASTKMVTSGTYNEQFF

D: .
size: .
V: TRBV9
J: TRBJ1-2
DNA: TGTGCCAGCAGCCCGGCTAACTATGGCTACACCTTC
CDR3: CASSPANYGYTF

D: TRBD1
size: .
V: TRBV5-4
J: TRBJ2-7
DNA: TGTGCCAGCAGCTTCGCGGGACAGGGGATTTACGAGCAGTACTTC
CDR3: CASSFAGQGIYEQYF

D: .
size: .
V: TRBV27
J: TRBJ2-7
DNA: TGTGCCAGCAGTCCGGGACTTCCCTCCTACGAGCAGTACTTC
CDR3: CASSPGLPSYEQYF

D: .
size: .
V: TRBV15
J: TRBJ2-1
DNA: TGTGCCACCAGCAGAGATCACGCGGGTCGGCACAATGAGCAGTTCTTC
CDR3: CATSRDHAGRHNEQFF

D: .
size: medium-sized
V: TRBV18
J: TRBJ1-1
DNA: TGTGCCAGCTCACACTCGACAGTTGAAGCTTTCTTT
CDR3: CASSHSTVEAFF

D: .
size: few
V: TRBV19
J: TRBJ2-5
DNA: TGTGCCAGTAGTAAGGGCGGGGGCCTGGGGGAGACCCAGTACTTC
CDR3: CASSKGGGLGETQYF

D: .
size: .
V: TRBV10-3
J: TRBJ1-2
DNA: TGTGCCATCAGTGACACCAGATACGCTAACTATGGCTACACCTTC
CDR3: CAISDTRYANYGYTF

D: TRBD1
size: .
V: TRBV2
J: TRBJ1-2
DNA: TGTGCCAGCAGGACCGGACAGGGTGCCTATGGCTACACCTTC
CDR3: CASRTGQGAYGYTF

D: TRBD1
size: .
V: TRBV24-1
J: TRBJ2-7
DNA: TGTGCCACCAGTGATTCGGCGAGACAGGGGAGGACCTACGAGCAGTACTTC
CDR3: CATSDSARQGRTYEQYF

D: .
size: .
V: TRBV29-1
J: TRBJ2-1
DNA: TGCAGCGTTGGAACGCTAGCGACATACAATGAGCAGTTCTTC
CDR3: CSVGTLATYNEQFF

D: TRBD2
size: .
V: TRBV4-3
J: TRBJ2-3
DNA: TGCGCCAGCAGCCAACAAGTAGCGGGGGGTAACACAGATACGCAGTATTTT
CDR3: CASSQQVAGGNTDTQYF

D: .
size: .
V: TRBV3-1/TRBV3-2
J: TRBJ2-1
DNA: TGTGCCAGCAGCCTCAGACTGATTTCTTCCAATGAGCAGTTCTTC
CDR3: CASSLRLISSNEQFF

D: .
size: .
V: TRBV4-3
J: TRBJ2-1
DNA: TGCGCCAGCAGCCAAGATACTGGGGGGACGTACAATGAGCAGTTCTTC
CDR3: CASSQDTGGTYNEQFF

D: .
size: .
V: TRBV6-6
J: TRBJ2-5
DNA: TGTGCCAGCAGGCCGCCGGGAGACCAAGAGACCCAGTACTTC
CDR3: CASRPPGDQETQYF

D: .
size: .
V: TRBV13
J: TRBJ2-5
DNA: TGTGCCAGCAGCCCACGCGGCAGAGAGACCCAGTACTTC
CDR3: CASSPRGRETQYF

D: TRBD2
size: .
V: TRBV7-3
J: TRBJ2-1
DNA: TGTGCCAGCAGCTTAAATCTAGCGGGAGACACCTACAATGAGCAGTTCTTC
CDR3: CASSLNLAGDTYNEQFF

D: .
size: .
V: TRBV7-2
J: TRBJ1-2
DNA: TGTGCCAGCAGCAACAGGGTTGGCTACACCTTC
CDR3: CASSNRVGYTF

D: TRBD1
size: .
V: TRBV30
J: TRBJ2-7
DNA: TGTGCCTGGAGTGCCTTGGACAGGGGGTACGAGCAGTACTTC
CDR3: CAWSALDRGYEQYF

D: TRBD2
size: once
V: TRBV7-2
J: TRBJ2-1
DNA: TGTGCCAGCAGCCCGAGCGGGAGAATTGACAATGAGCAGTTCTTC
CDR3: CASSPSGRIDNEQFF

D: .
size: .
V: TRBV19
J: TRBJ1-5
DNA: TGTGCCAGTAGTATCGGGGGGAGCAATCAGCCCCAGCATTTT
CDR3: CASSIGGSNQPQHF

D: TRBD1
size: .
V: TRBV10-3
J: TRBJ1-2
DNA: TGTGCCATCAGTACGGACAGGAACTATGGCTACACCTTC
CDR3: CAISTDRNYGYTF

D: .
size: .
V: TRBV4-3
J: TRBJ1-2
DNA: TGCGCCAGCAGCCAAGGCACCATAACGAGTTTAATTGGGAGAGCTAACTATGGCTACACCTTC
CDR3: CASSQGTITSLIGRANYGYTF

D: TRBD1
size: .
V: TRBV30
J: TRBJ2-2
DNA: TGTGCCTGGAGACCCCCCCCGGGACAGGGGGTAACAAGGACCGGGGAGCTGTTTTTT
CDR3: CAWRPPPGQGVTRTGELFF

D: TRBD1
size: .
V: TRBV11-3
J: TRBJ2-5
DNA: TGTGCCAGCAGCCTCGGACAGGGAGAGGGAGAGACCCAGTACTTC
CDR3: CASSLGQGEGETQYF